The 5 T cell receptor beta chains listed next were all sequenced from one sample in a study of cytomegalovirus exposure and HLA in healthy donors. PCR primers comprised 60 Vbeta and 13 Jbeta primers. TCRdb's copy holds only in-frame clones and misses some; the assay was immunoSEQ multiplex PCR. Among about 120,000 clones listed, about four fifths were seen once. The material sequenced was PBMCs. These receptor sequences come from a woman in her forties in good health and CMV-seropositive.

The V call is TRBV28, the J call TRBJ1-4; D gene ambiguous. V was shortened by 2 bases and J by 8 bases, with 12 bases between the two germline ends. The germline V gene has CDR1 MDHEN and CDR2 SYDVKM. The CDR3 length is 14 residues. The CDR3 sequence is CASSLGRPREKLFF. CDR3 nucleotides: TGTGCCAGCAGTTTAGGGAGACCAAGGGAAAAACTGTTTTTT. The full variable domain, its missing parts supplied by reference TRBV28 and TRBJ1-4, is DVKVTQSSRYLVKRTGEKVFLECVQDMDHENMFWYRQDPGLGLRLIYFSYDVKMKEKGDIPEGYSVSREKKERFSLILESASTNQTSMYLCASSLGRPREKLFFGSGTQLSVL.

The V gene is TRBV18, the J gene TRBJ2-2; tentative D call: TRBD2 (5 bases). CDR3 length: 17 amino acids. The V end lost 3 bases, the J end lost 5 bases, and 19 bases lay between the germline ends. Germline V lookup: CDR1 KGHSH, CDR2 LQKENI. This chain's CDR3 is CASSPQTPRGSTGELFF. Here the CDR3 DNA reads TGTGCCAGCTCACCCCAAACCCCTCGGGGATCAACCGGGGAGCTGTTTTTT.

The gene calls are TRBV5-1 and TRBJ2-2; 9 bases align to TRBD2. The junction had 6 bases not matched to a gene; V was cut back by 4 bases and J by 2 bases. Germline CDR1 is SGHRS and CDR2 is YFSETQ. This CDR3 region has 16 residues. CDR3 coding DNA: TGCGCCAGCAGCACTGTAGCGGGAGTTAACACCGGGGAGCTGTTTTTT. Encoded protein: CASSTVAGVNTGELFF.

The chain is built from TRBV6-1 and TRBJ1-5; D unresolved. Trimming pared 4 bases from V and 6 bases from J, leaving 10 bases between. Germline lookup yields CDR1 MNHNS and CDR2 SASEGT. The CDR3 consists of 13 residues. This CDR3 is CASSGERPQPQHF. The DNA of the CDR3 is TGTGCCAGCAGTGGGGAGCGTCCTCAGCCCCAGCATTTT.

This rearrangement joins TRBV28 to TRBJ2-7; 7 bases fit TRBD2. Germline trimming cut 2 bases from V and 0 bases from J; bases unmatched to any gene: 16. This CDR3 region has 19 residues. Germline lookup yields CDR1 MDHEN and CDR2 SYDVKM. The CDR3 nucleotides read TGTGCCAGCAGTTTAAGATTGGAGGTAGCGGGCTCCTTCTCCTACGAGCAGTACTTC. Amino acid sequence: CASSLRLEVAGSFSYEQYF.